These T cell receptor beta chains were read from a single sample in a study of T cell responses to AZD1222 COVID-19 vaccine. Sequenced by immunoSEQ multiplex PCR; TCRdb stores in-frame clones only, minus some. The profile shows hundreds of thousands of clones, approximately 94% of them singletons. The material sequenced was peripheral blood, taken on day 0 of MenACWY control vaccination. These receptors were collected from an adult in good health. The conserved cysteine and the conserved F or W are not part of the CDR3 here. A clone size is listed for some rows: how often the clone was seen (once, few, many), or a class if it is expanded.

v_call,j_call,clone_size,cdr3_aa
TRBV20-1,TRBJ1-2,-,SVFFYGYT
TRBV10-1,TRBJ1-2,-,ASPSSRRSYGYT
TRBV3-1/TRBV3-2,TRBJ1-4,-,ASSQLLGRLNEKLF
TRBV3-1/TRBV3-2,TRBJ1-6,once,ASSQGNSPLH
TRBV7-2,TRBJ1-1,-,ASSSVPGHQNTEAF
TRBV7-9,TRBJ2-7,-,ASSMSGGALYEQY
TRBV16,TRBJ1-6,-,ASSSDRGNSPLH
TRBV19,TRBJ1-5,-,ASSIVRTGAVNQPQH
TRBV6-1,TRBJ2-7,-,ASSDETRGVYEQY
TRBV6-1,TRBJ2-5,once,ASSETGQGARETQY
TRBV18,TRBJ1-5,-,ASSPPGLSNQPQH
TRBV28,TRBJ1-3,-,ASRDSGNTIY
TRBV4-1,TRBJ2-1,once,ASSPGSGGYNEQF
TRBV6-5,TRBJ1-3,-,ASSPLRGLGNTIY
TRBV12-3/TRBV12-4,TRBJ1-1,-,ASSFLGTEAF
TRBV3-1/TRBV3-2,TRBJ2-1,-,ASSRVGGGNEQF
TRBV7-3,TRBJ2-3,-,ASSLGGVTDTQY
TRBV7-6,TRBJ1-4,few,ASSPRRIGANEKLF
TRBV16,TRBJ1-1,few,ASSQSPGAGTEAF
TRBV19,TRBJ1-2,-,ASSIRDRKTNYGYT
TRBV29-1,TRBJ1-1,-,SVHRDNTEAF
TRBV27,TRBJ2-7,-,ASSHSYRGNSYEQY
TRBV30,TRBJ1-2,-,AWGPQGNYGYT
TRBV3-1/TRBV3-2,TRBJ1-1,once,ASSHSRGQGVNTEAF
TRBV12-3/TRBV12-4,TRBJ1-1,once,ASSTAMGTEAF
TRBV5-4,TRBJ1-2,-,ASSSRDKGDGYT
TRBV9,TRBJ1-2,-,ASSVGQGTGGYT
TRBV9,TRBJ2-4,-,ASSVVGSLAKNIQY
TRBV14,TRBJ2-7,few,ASSQDGAIDGQY
TRBV7-2,TRBJ1-5,-,ASSSGQGPDQPQH
TRBV6-6,TRBJ1-4,-,ASSASRKLF
TRBV7-2,TRBJ1-6,-,ASSPRTAYYNSPLH
TRBV5-1,TRBJ2-2,-,ASSPTSGGARETGELF
TRBV7-2,TRBJ1-4,-,ASSRDRGNEKLF
TRBV7-9,TRBJ2-2,-,ASSGTGNTGELF
TRBV19,TRBJ1-2,once,AIGPRGHYGYT
TRBV4-1,TRBJ1-1,-,ASSPTGVSTNTEAF
TRBV7-9,TRBJ1-4,-,ASSSTATIEKRLF
TRBV5-1,TRBJ1-5,-,ASSFGTEAHQPQH
TRBV19,TRBJ1-1,once,ASSIPGGMNTEAF
TRBV7-8,TRBJ2-7,-,ASSLAGLSSYEQY
TRBV4-1,TRBJ1-5,-,ASSQPDRGRSNQPQH
TRBV2,TRBJ1-3,-,ASRPHEISGNTIY
TRBV19,TRBJ1-1,-,ASSNSPQVEMNTEAF
TRBV7-9,TRBJ1-2,-,ASSAQGISYGYT
TRBV6-5,TRBJ1-3,-,ASSRTGDTGNTIY
TRBV3-1/TRBV3-2,TRBJ1-5,-,ASSQGGQGNQPQH
TRBV6-1,TRBJ1-5,-,ASSEEDGVRQPQH